A single sample is the source of the 25 T cell receptor beta chains below, sequenced in a study of naive and memory T cell subsets. Two oligonucleotides, mixed equimolar, formed the beta constant-region primer covering TRBC1 and TRBC2. Nested alpha and beta constant-region primers with the SP2 primer drove four PCR rounds on ligated cDNA. From the UMI-ligation and nested PCR reads, TCRdb called clonotypes with MiXCR, one entry per CDR3 protein. The profile shows about 120,000 distinct CDR3 sequences, around a third of them singletons. The sequenced material came from central memory CD4+ T cells from blood. The origin of the receptors is a human donor in good health.

V is TRBV7-8 and J is TRBJ2-1; no clear D gene. CDR1 and CDR2 (germline): SGHVS, FQNEAQ. Trimming shortened V by 2 bases and J by 6 bases, and 11 bases separated the two germline ends. This CDR3 region has 14 residues. The DNA of the CDR3 is TGTGCCAGCAGCTTAATGCGGCAGCGCAATGAGCAGTTCTTC. Protein product: CASSLMRQRNEQFF.

The gene calls are TRBV20-1 and TRBJ2-7; 7 bases are shared with TRBD1. This CDR3 is 14 amino acids long. Germline V gene lookup returns CDR1 DFQATT and CDR2 SNEGSKA (reference sequence). J lost 6 bases, V lost 4 bases, and 12 bases had no gene match. CDR3 residues: CSAIRTGTVGEQYF. CDR3 DNA: TGCAGTGCTATTCGAACAGGGACAGTTGGCGAGCAGTACTTC.

This clonotype has more than one count but fewer than ten. This sequence joins TRBV29-1 and TRBJ2-6, with D maybe TRBD2 (6 bases). Germline values: CDR1 SQVTM, CDR2 ANQGSEA. V gave up 5 bases and J gave up 4 bases, with 12 bases separating them. This CDR3 contains 14 residues. DNA for the CDR3: TGCAGCGTTTCGGAGGGTTCGGGGGCCAACGTCCTGACTTTC. This encodes CSVSEGSGANVLTF.

The V gene is TRBV2, the J gene TRBJ2-3; the match to TRBD2 covers 8 bases. This CDR3 contains 14 residues. Germline V gene lookup returns CDR1 SNHLY and CDR2 FYNNEI. V trimming: 9 bases; J trimming: 7 bases; junction bases outside the gene matches: 12. CDR3 region: CARGTSGRGNTQYF. In DNA form, the CDR3 reads TGTGCCAGAGGGACGAGCGGGAGAGGAAATACGCAGTATTTT.

This clonotype was recorded at least ten times. This chain links TRBV29-1 with TRBJ2-1; no firm D call. V gave up 5 bases and J gave up 5 bases, with 13 bases separating them. Per germline, CDR1 SQVTM and CDR2 ANQGSEA. The length of the CDR3 is 13 residues. This chain's CDR3 is CSVTPTVNNEQFF. CDR3 coding DNA: TGCAGCGTTACCCCCACCGTGAACAATGAGCAGTTCTTC.

This clonotype showed up many times. CDR3 sequence: CSAIDTGSTDTQYF. The CDR3 nucleotides are TGCAGTGCCATTGACACAGGAAGCACAGATACGCAGTATTTT. The chain links TRBV20-1 to TRBJ2-3; tentatively, D is TRBD1 (5 bases). Trimming shortened V by 6 bases and J by 0 bases, and 13 bases separated the two germline ends. CDR1 DFQATT and CDR2 SNEGSKA come from the germline V gene (reference sequence). The CDR3 is 14 amino acids.

Only a few counts were recorded for this clonotype. This chain uses TRBV7-6 with TRBJ2-1, with 8 bases identical to TRBD2. This CDR3 region has 17 residues. V lost 0 bases to trimming and J lost 9 bases; unmatched junction nucleotides: 13. Germline CDR1 reads SGHVS; CDR2 reads FNYEAQ. The CDR3 reads CASSLARLGTRSTEQFF. For the CDR3, the DNA is TGTGCCAGCAGCTTAGCCAGGTTGGGGACTAGATCCACTGAGCAGTTCTTC.

The V gene is TRBV7-2, the J gene TRBJ2-7; the D gene is possibly TRBD1 (6 bases). V dropped 4 bases and J dropped 2 bases, with 12 bases sitting between them. Germline values: CDR1 SGHTA, CDR2 FQGNSA. CDR3 length: 14 residues. The CDR3 sequence is CASSYAQGAYEQYF. The CDR3 coding sequence is TGTGCCAGCAGCTACGCACAGGGAGCCTACGAGCAGTACTTC.

The genes are TRBV7-9 and TRBJ2-2; D may be TRBD2 (7 bases). Germline loops: CDR1 SEHNR, CDR2 FQNEAQ (reference sequence). This CDR3 has 16 amino acids. The V end was cut by 4 bases, the J end by 3 bases, with 15 bases between. CDR3 region: CASSSRGGVDTGELFF. CDR3 nucleotide sequence: TGTGCCAGCAGCTCCAGGGGAGGGGTAGACACCGGGGAGCTGTTTTTT.

The V and J genes are TRBV24-1 and TRBJ2-3; the D is unclear. There are 13 residues in the CDR3. V lost 3 bases and J 4 bases, leaving 7 bases between the germline ends. Germline loops: CDR1 KGHDR, CDR2 SFDVKD. CDR3 sequence reads: CATSDVGADTQYF. The CDR3 DNA is TGTGCCACCAGTGATGTCGGCGCAGATACGCAGTATTTT.

The rearrangement joins TRBV20-1 to TRBJ1-2; 9 bases line up with TRBD1. There are 13 residues in the CDR3. Germline V gene lookup returns CDR1 DFQATT and CDR2 SNEGSKA (reference sequence). Unmatched junction bases numbered 6, after V lost 4 bases and J lost 6 bases. The CDR3 nucleotides are TGCAGTGCTATATTAAGGACAGGGGATGGCTACACCTTC. Protein product: CSAILRTGDGYTF.

V is TRBV28 and J is TRBJ1-2; 7 nucleotides agree with TRBD1. The CDR3 is made up of 15 amino acids. J was trimmed by 2 bases and V by 4 bases; bases with no gene match: 7. Germline CDR1 MDHEN, CDR2 SYDVKM. CDR3 amino acids: CASSSPGTANYGYTF. In DNA, the CDR3 is TGTGCCAGCAGTTCACCCGGGACAGCCAACTATGGCTACACCTTC.

This clonotype was picked up one time. The V gene is TRBV20-1, the J gene TRBJ1-1, with 10 bases lining up with TRBD1. Germline lookup yields CDR1 DFQATT and CDR2 SNEGSKA (reference sequence). Trimming removed 1 base from V and 4 bases from J; junction bases left unmatched: 6. CDR3 size: 15 residues. CDR3 nucleotide sequence: TGCAGTGCTAGAGGGACAGGGGGGGTGCGCACTGAAGCTTTCTTT. Its protein product is CSARGTGGVRTEAFF.

This chain links TRBV6-1 with TRBJ2-3; 10 bases match TRBD2. Germline CDR1 is MNHNS and CDR2 is SASEGT. The CDR3 runs 16 residues. J was trimmed by 4 bases and V by 5 bases; bases with no gene match: 9. CDR3: CASSTGSGRWADTQYF. As DNA, the CDR3 is TGTGCCAGCAGTACTGGTAGCGGGAGGTGGGCAGATACGCAGTATTTT.

The chain is built from TRBV4-1 and TRBJ2-1, with 8 bases that match TRBD2. The ends lost 5 bases at V and 2 bases at J; junction bases unmatched: 5. The germline V gene has CDR1 MGHRA and CDR2 YSYEKL. The CDR3 is 15 amino acids. CDR3 region: CASSFQRGTYNEQFF. The CDR3 DNA follows: TGCGCCAGCAGCTTCCAGCGGGGGACCTACAATGAGCAGTTCTTC.

The chain carries TRBV20-1 and TRBJ1-5; tentatively, D is TRBD1 (5 bases). Trimming removed 3 bases at V and 4 bases at J, with 16 bases between. CDR1 and CDR2 from the germline V gene are DFQATT and SNEGSKA (reference sequence). The CDR3 runs to 15 residues. CDR3 sequence reads: CSASASWGNNQPQHF. The CDR3 DNA follows: TGCAGTGCTAGTGCATCCTGGGGGAATAATCAGCCCCAGCATTTT.

CDR3 region: CASREAPHSPLHF. In DNA form, the CDR3 reads TGTGCCAGCAGGGAGGCGCCCCATTCACCCCTCCACTTT. This chain links TRBV28 with TRBJ1-6; no definite D call. Between the trimmed V and J ends, which lost 6 bases and 8 bases, there was a span of 11 bases. This CDR3 comprises 13 residues. CDR1 and CDR2 from the germline V gene are MDHEN and SYDVKM.

The chain has TRBV20-1 and TRBJ2-1, with 14 bases fitting TRBD2. The CDR3 has 15 residues. V lost 6 bases and J lost 9; bases outside the gene matches: 10. Germline V gene lookup returns CDR1 DFQATT and CDR2 SNEGSKA (reference sequence). The CDR3 nucleotides are TGCAGTGCCACCCGACTAGCGGGAGGGCAAGGTGAGCAGTTCTTC. Residues: CSATRLAGGQGEQFF.

J is TRBJ2-1 and V is TRBV5-1, with 7 bases aligning to TRBD2. The CDR3 is made up of 15 amino acids. Germline loops: CDR1 SGHRS, CDR2 YFSETQ. Germline trimming cut 0 bases from V and 3 bases from J; bases unmatched to any gene: 3. CDR3: CASSLVSGNYNEQFF. The CDR3 region has the DNA TGCGCCAGCAGCTTGGTGAGCGGGAACTACAATGAGCAGTTCTTC.

In its sample, this clonotype was seen a few times. The chain is built from TRBV30 and TRBJ2-3, with unresolved D. The CDR3 has 13 residues. V was pared by 4 bases and J by 0 bases, with 8 bases between. Germline values: CDR1 GTSNPN, CDR2 SVGIG (reference sequence). CDR3 DNA sequence: TGTGCCTGGATAGCACCTAGCACAGATACGCAGTATTTT. Translating gives CAWIAPSTDTQYF.

This chain joins TRBV27 and TRBJ2-7, with 8 bases lining up with TRBD2. The germline gives CDR1 MNHEY, CDR2 SMNVEV (reference sequence). The length of the CDR3 is 13 residues. Unmatched junction bases numbered 4, after V lost 6 bases and J lost 3 bases. CDR3 protein: CASRKGLGYEQYF. DNA of the CDR3: TGTGCCAGCAGGAAGGGACTAGGCTACGAGCAGTACTTC.

This clonotype occurred many times. V is TRBV6-5 and J is TRBJ2-7, with 9 bases lining up with TRBD1. The CDR3 contains 15 residues. Germline CDR1 and CDR2: MNHEY and SVGAGI. The V and J ends lost 6 bases and 6 bases, in that order; junction bases with no gene match: 12. CDR3 DNA: TGTGCCAGCAGCCTGACGCCGGGACAGGGTCTCGAGCAGTACTTC. Translating it yields CASSLTPGQGLEQYF.

V gene TRBV28 combines with J gene TRBJ2-1; D is possibly TRBD2 (6 bases). This CDR3 is built from 14 residues. CDR1 and CDR2 from the germline V gene are MDHEN and SYDVKM. Trimming cost V 2 bases and J 8 bases, with 13 bases left between them. The CDR3 here is CASSLMGGMHEQFF. CDR3 bases: TGTGCCAGCAGTTTAATGGGGGGTATGCATGAGCAGTTCTTC. The entire variable domain, with the rest obtained from reference TRBV28 and TRBJ2-1, is as follows: DVKVTQSSRYLVKRTGEKVFLECVQDMDHENMFWYRQDPGLGLRLIYFSYDVKMKEKGDIPEGYSVSREKKERFSLILESASTNQTSMYLCASSLMGGMHEQFFGPGTRLTVL.

The rearrangement links TRBV6-5 to TRBJ1-2; D unresolved. Germline V gene data show CDR1 as MNHEY and CDR2 as SVGAGI. CDR3 size: 15 residues. Trimming cost V 5 bases and J 4 bases, with 17 bases left between them. The CDR3 bases are TGTGCCAGCAGTCCCCTGGCTGGCAGCGTCTATGGCTACACCTTC. This codes for CASSPLAGSVYGYTF.

This clonotype showed up many times. V is TRBV4-1 and J is TRBJ2-7; D unresolved. The CDR3 has 16 amino acids. In germline, CDR1 is MGHRA, CDR2 YSYEKL. The V gene lost 0 bases and the J gene lost 3 bases, with 15 bases spanning the gap. The CDR3 here is CASSQEGTVPVYEQYF. In DNA, the CDR3 is TGCGCCAGCAGCCAAGAAGGTACAGTCCCTGTCTACGAGCAGTACTTC.